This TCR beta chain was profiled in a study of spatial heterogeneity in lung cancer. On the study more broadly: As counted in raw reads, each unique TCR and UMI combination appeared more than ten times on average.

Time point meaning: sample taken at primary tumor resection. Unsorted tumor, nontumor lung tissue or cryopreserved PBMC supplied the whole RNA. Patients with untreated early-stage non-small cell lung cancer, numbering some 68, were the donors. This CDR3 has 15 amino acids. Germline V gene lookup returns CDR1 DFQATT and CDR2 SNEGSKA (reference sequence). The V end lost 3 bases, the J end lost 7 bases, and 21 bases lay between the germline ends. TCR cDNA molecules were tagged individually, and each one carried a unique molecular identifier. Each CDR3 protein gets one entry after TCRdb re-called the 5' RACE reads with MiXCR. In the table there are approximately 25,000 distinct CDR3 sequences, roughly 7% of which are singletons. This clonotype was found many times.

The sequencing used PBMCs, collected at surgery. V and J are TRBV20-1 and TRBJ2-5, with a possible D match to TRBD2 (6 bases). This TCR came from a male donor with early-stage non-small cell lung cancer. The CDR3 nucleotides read TGCAGTGCTAGGGGCTCCGTGGTGCGGGACGCGACCCAGTACTTC. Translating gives CSARGSVVRDATQYF.